This TCR beta chain was captured in a study of glioma-infiltrating T cells after dendritic cell vaccination. About the study: Between about 2002 and 2012, patients got autologous tumor lysate-pulsed dendritic cell vaccines. Three intradermal dendritic cell vaccine injections were given every two weeks.

Amplification used 60 V beta primers and 13 J beta primers. Profiling relied on immunoSEQ multiplex PCR, and the TCRdb table lists in-frame clones only, not all of them. The table records about 82,000 clones, about 90% of them present only once. Before vaccination, two weeks after the third vaccination, and at progression, PBMC were collected. Germline-derived CDR1 and CDR2 are SGHNT and YYREEE (reference sequence). The CDR3 is 15 amino acids. V lost 3 bases to trimming and J lost 8 bases; unmatched junction nucleotides: 6. This receptor was identified in a human donor with glioblastoma. Sequencing used blood, obtained before dendritic cell vaccination. The V gene is TRBV5-4, the J gene TRBJ2-1, with 12 positions matching TRBD2. The CDR3 reads CASSSLAGGPDEQFF. The CDR3 nucleotides are TGTGCCAGCAGCTCCCTAGCGGGAGGGCCCGATGAGCAGTTCTTC.